The rows below give T cell receptor beta chains drawn from one sample of a study of blood T cells in healthy people across ages. One entry per CDR3 protein results from TCRdb running MiXCR on the 5' RACE reads. The repertoire holds approximately 290,000 distinct CDR3 sequences, with roughly 26% as singletons. The sample taken for sequencing was blood. The source is an older woman in good health. CDR3s include the opening cysteine and the closing phenylalanine or tryptophan. A D gene is named only where the DNA matches it firmly. The size entry is marked missing in some rows and otherwise reads once, few, many or a size class.

clone size	D gene	J gene	V gene	CDR3 DNA	CDR3 protein
few	-	TRBJ1-4	TRBV5-1	TGCGCCAGCAGTGGATTGGGTCCCCCTTATAATGAAAAACTGTTTTTT	CASSGLGPPYNEKLFF
once	TRBD2	TRBJ2-7	TRBV7-9	TGTGCCAGCAGCACCTCTAGCGGGAGGCTCTCGGAGCAGTACTTC	CASSTSSGRLSEQYF
many	-	TRBJ2-4	TRBV28	TGTGCCAGCAGTGCCACTGGAGCCAAAAACATTCAGTACTTC	CASSATGAKNIQYF
few	-	TRBJ2-3	TRBV7-9	TGTGCCAGCAGCTTATTAGACAGGTCCACGCAGTATTTT	CASSLLDRSTQYF
few	-	TRBJ1-6	TRBV27	TGTGCCAGCAGTTTTCGGAGGGGCGCTTCACCCCTCCACTTT	CASSFRRGASPLHF
-	TRBD2	TRBJ2-5	TRBV20-1	TGCAGTGCCGAAATGGGGGGGTTCCAAGAGACCCAGTACTTC	CSAEMGGFQETQYF
-	-	TRBJ1-5	TRBV20-1	TGCAGTGCTAGATCGGGGAATCAGCCCCAGCATTTT	CSARSGNQPQHF
few	-	TRBJ2-5	TRBV9	TGTGCCAGCAGCGTTGCAGCCTTACAGGGTGGGGAGACCCAGTACTTC	CASSVAALQGGETQYF
few	TRBD2	TRBJ2-3	TRBV7-2	TGTGCCAGCAGCCACGGGAGCCTAGCGGGTTCGATCCAGATGCAGTATTTT	CASSHGSLAGSIQMQYF
-	TRBD2	TRBJ2-7	TRBV20-1	TGCAGTGCTAATAGGGGTAGGACTAGCGGGAGTGACGAGCAGTACTTC	CSANRGRTSGSDEQYF
few	TRBD2	TRBJ2-5	TRBV20-1	TGCAGTGCTAACGGACTAGCGGGGGTTGGGCAAGAGACCCAGTACTTC	CSANGLAGVGQETQYF
many	-	TRBJ1-2	TRBV6-2/TRBV6-3	TGTGCCAGCAGTCAGGGATCCGGCAACTATGGCTACACCTTC	CASSQGSGNYGYTF
few	-	TRBJ1-2	TRBV7-9	TGTGCCAGCAGCCCACCCCGGGCAGGGAGATATGGCTACACCTTC	CASSPPRAGRYGYTF
-	TRBD1	TRBJ2-7	TRBV5-6	TGTGCCAGCAGCTCGGGACAGGGGAACGAGCAGTACTTC	CASSSGQGNEQYF
-	-	TRBJ1-5	TRBV12-3/TRBV12-4	TGTGCCAGCAGTTCAGGTGTACAGGGCAATCAGCCCCAGCATTTT	CASSSGVQGNQPQHF
few	-	TRBJ2-1	TRBV19	TGTGCCAGTAGTATACGGACAGTGAACAATGAGCAGTTCTTC	CASSIRTVNNEQFF
few	-	TRBJ2-5	TRBV29-1	TGCAGCGCGGGGGCGGGAGAGACCCGGTACTTC	CSAGAGETRYF
few	-	TRBJ1-2	TRBV6-5	TGTGCCAGCAGTTACGGTGGAGGGATGGTCGAAGGCTACACCTTC	CASSYGGGMVEGYTF
-	-	TRBJ2-3	TRBV27	TGTGCCAGCAGTTCGCTGCTTGGCAGGGGCCGGTCGGATACGCAGTATTTT	CASSSLLGRGRSDTQYF
once	TRBD1	TRBJ2-4	TRBV5-1	TGCGCCAGCAGCCCGGACAGGGGAGACATTCAGTACTTC	CASSPDRGDIQYF
-	-	TRBJ2-5	TRBV18	TGTGCCAGCTCACCTAAGTTGGAGACCCAGTACTTC	CASSPKLETQYF
-	-	TRBJ2-1	TRBV28	TGTGCCAGCAGTCCGTCGGCACTCACGCAAGGCAATGAGCAGTTCTTC	CASSPSALTQGNEQFF
few	TRBD1	TRBJ2-5	TRBV7-2	TGTGCCAGCGGCTATACCGGGACAGGGTCATCGGAGACCCAGTACTTC	CASGYTGTGSSETQYF
-	TRBD2	TRBJ2-5	TRBV27	TGTGCCAGCAGTCCTTACCTAGCGGTCCAAGAGACCCAGTACTTC	CASSPYLAVQETQYF
-	-	TRBJ1-1	TRBV9	TGTGCCAGCAGCGTAGAGGCGAACACTGAAGCTTTCTTT	CASSVEANTEAFF
-	-	TRBJ1-5	TRBV5-5	TGTGCCAGCAGCCAAACGGCCAGGGGAGGGGGAAGCAATCAGCCCCAGCATTTT	CASSQTARGGGSNQPQHF
-	TRBD2	TRBJ2-1	TRBV29-1	TGCAGCGTTGTAACCCCAGGAGCGGGAGTGGGATTAAGGAATGAGCAGTTCTTC	CSVVTPGAGVGLRNEQFF
few	TRBD1	TRBJ2-4	TRBV20-1	TGCAGTGCTGGACAGGGCTCTGGAGTGAACATTCAGTACTTC	CSAGQGSGVNIQYF
-	-	TRBJ2-4	TRBV5-5	TGTGCCAGCAGCTCGGGACTCGGTAGAGCCAAAAACATTCAGTACTTC	CASSSGLGRAKNIQYF
many	-	TRBJ2-1	TRBV9	TGTGCCAGCAGCGTAGCAGGAGGGATTGTGGGTGAGCAGTTCTTC	CASSVAGGIVGEQFF
-	-	TRBJ1-5	TRBV6-1	TGTGCCAGCACGGCGGGAGGCAATCAGCCCCAGCATTTT	CASTAGGNQPQHF
many	-	TRBJ2-5	TRBV2	TGTGCCAGCAAGTACCAAGAGACCCAGTACTTC	CASKYQETQYF
few	TRBD1	TRBJ2-7	TRBV3-1	TGTGCCAGCAGCCGAAAACAGGGGGCTTCCTACGAGCAGTACTTC	CASSRKQGASYEQYF
few	-	TRBJ2-7	TRBV11-2	TGTGCCAGCAGCCCCGCAATCCCGGCAGGACCTGCGGTCTACGAGCAGTACTTC	CASSPAIPAGPAVYEQYF
few	-	TRBJ2-7	TRBV20-1	TGCAGTGCTATAGTTGGGTCTCACCTCTACGAGCAGTACTTC	CSAIVGSHLYEQYF
-	-	TRBJ1-5	TRBV28	TGTGCCAGCAGCCCCGCTACTCAGCCCCAGCATTTT	CASSPATQPQHF
-	-	TRBJ2-1	TRBV7-7	TGTGCTAGCAGCTTATCTCCGGGCGGGAATGTCGAGCAGTTCTTC	CASSLSPGGNVEQFF
many	TRBD1	TRBJ1-2	TRBV5-1	TGCGCCAGCAGCAGCGGGACAGGGGATGGCTACACCTTC	CASSSGTGDGYTF
-	TRBD2	TRBJ2-1	TRBV6-1	TGTGCCACCACTAGCGGGAGGGCAGGTGGGCAGTTCTTC	CATTSGRAGGQFF
few	TRBD2	TRBJ2-5	TRBV7-8	TGTGCCAGCAGCTTAGGGGGACTAGCTACTAACCAAGAGACCCAGTACTTC	CASSLGGLATNQETQYF
few	TRBD2	TRBJ2-7	TRBV7-2	TGTACCAGCAGCTTATATGTGGGACTAGCGGGAGGGAGGACCTACGAGCAGTACTTC	CTSSLYVGLAGGRTYEQYF
-	-	TRBJ1-2	TRBV5-1	TGCGCCAGCAGCCCAAATGACAAGTCCTATGGCTGCACCTTC	CASSPNDKSYGCTF
few	TRBD2	TRBJ2-6	TRBV20-1	TGCAGTGCTAGGACTTCGGGGGGCTCTGGGGCCAACGTCCTGACTTTC	CSARTSGGSGANVLTF
-	TRBD1	TRBJ2-1	TRBV7-2	TGTGCCAGCAGCCCATCGGACAGGGGGATGCAGTTCTTC	CASSPSDRGMQFF
-	TRBD2	TRBJ2-1	TRBV4-1	TGCGCCAGCAAAAGCCGGGGGGATGAGCAGTTCTTC	CASKSRGDEQFF
few	-	TRBJ1-4	TRBV20-1	TGCAGTGCTAGAGAGGGGGCGGGGGGGGAAAAACTGTTTTTT	CSAREGAGGEKLFF
-	-	TRBJ1-1	TRBV7-2	TGTGCCAGCATTCCCGCATCTGGGGAGGCAGCTTTCTTT	CASIPASGEAAFF
-	-	TRBJ2-7	TRBV12-3/TRBV12-4	TGTGCCAGCAGAAGGGGTTCCTACGAGCAGTACTTC	CASRRGSYEQYF
many	-	TRBJ2-1	TRBV14	TGTGCCAGCAGCCTCGGTTCCTCCCGACTCCTTGTTGAGCAGTTCTTC	CASSLGSSRLLVEQFF
-	-	TRBJ1-1	TRBV19	TGTGCCAGTACCAGACAGGCGGACACTGAAGCTTTCTTT	CASTRQADTEAFF